The present T cell receptor (beta chain) was sequenced within a study of control samples from healthy donors and cancer patients. The V gene's germline CDR1 is GTSNPN and CDR2 SVGIG (reference sequence). V was pared by 8 bases and J by 2 bases, with 10 bases between. The CDR3 runs 12 residues. Some clones are missing from TCRdb's copy, which holds only in-frame ones; the method was immunoSEQ multiplex PCR. This sample has roughly 200,000 clones; just under 95% occur once, and the top ten carry approximately 1.5%. This clonotype was sampled from a man between 50 and 59 years old in good health. The sample comprised blood. The V gene is TRBV30, the J gene TRBJ1-3; tentatively, D is TRBD1 (5 bases). CDR3 sequence reads: CAGGRAGNTIYF. The CDR3 DNA reads as TGTGCCGGGGGGAGGGCTGGAAACACCATATATTTT. Filled out from reference TRBV30 and TRBJ1-3, the complete variable domain reads SQTIHQWPATLVQPVGSPLSLECTVEGTSNPNLYWYRQAAGRGLQLLFYSVGIGQISSEVPQNLSASRPQDRQFILSSKKLLLSDSGFYLCAGGRAGNTIYFGEGSWLTVV.